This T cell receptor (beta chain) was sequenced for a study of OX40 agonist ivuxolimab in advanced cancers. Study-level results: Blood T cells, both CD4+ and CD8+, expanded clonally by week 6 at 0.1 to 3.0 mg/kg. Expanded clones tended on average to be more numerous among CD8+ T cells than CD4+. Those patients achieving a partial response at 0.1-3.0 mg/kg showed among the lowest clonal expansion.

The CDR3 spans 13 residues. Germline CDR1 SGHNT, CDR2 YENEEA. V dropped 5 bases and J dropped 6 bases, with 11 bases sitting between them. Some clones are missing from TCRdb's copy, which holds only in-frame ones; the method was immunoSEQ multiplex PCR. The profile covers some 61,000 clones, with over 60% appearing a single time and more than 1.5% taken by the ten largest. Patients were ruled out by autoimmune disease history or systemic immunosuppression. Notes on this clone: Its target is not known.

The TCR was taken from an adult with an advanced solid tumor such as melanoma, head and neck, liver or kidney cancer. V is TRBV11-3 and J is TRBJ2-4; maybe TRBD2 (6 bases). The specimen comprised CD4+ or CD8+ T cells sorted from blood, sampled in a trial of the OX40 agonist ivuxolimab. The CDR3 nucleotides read TGTGCCAGCAGCCTTAGCGGTTCAAACATTCAGTACTTC. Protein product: CASSLSGSNIQYF.